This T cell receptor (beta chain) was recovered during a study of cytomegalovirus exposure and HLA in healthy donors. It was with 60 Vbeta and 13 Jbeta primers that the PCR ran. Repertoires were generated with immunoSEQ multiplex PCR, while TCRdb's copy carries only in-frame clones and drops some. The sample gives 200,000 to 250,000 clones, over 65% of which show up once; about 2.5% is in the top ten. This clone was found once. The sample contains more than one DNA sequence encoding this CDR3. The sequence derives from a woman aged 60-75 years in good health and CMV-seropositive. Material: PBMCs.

The CDR3 loop is CASSLARMNTEAFF. In DNA, the CDR3 is TGCGCCAGCAGCTTGGCCAGGATGAACACTGAAGCTTTCTTT. V is TRBV5-1 and J is TRBJ1-1; D ambiguous. V was clipped by 0 bases and J by 0 bases, with 6 bases between them. Germline V gives CDR1 SGHRS, CDR2 YFSETQ. The CDR3 has 14 amino acids. Together with reference TRBV5-1 and TRBJ1-1, the CDR3 gives the full variable domain: KAGVTQTPRYLIKTRGQQVTLSCSPISGHRSVSWYQQTPGQGLQFLFEYFSETQRNKGNFPGRFSGRQFSNSRSEMNVSTLELGDSALYLCASSLARMNTEAFFGQGTRLTVV.